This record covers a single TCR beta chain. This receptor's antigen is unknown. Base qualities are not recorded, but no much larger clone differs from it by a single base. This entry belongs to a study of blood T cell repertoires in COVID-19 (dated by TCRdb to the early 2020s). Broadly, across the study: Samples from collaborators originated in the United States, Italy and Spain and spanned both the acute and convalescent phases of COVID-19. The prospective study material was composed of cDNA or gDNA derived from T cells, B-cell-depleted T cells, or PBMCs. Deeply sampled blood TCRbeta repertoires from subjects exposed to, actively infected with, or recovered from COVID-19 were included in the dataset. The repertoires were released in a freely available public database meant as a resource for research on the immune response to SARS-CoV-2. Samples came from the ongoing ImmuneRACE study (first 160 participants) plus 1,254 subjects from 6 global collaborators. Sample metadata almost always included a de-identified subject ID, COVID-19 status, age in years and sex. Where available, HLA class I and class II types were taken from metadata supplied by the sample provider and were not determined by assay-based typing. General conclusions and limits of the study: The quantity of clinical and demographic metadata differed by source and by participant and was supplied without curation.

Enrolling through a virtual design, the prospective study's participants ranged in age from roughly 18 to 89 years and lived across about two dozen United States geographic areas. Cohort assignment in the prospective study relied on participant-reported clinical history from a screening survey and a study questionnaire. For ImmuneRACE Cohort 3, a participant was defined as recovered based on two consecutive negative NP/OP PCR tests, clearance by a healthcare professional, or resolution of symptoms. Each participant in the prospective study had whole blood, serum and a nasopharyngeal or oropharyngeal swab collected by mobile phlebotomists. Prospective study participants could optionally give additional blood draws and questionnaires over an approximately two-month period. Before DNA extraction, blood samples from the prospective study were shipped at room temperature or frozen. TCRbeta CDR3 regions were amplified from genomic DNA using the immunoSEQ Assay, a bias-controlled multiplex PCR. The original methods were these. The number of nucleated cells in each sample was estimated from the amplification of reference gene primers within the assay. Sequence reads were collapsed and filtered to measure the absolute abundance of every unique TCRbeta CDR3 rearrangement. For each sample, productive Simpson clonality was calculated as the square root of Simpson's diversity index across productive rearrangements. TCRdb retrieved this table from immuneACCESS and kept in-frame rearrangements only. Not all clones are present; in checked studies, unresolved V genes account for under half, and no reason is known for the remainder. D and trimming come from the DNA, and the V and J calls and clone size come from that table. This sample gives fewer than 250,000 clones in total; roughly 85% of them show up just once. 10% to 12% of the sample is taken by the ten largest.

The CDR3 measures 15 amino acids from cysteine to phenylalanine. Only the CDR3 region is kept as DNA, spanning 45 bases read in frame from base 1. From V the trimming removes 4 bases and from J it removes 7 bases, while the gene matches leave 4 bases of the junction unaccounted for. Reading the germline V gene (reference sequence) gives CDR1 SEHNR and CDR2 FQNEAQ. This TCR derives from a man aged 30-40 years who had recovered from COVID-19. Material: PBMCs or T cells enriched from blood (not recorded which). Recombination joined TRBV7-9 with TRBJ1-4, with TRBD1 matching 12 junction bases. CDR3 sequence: CASSSGQGASEKLFF. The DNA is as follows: TGTGCCAGCAGCTCGGGACAGGGGGCGTCTGAAAAACTGTTTTTT.